This T cell receptor beta chain was recovered during a study of regulatory T cells in long-lasting Graves disease. Study-wide results and limits: Favoring TRBV28, TRBJ1-2 and TRBJ2-5 was a feature seen in persistent disease. Among persistent patients, a larger number of public clonotypes were shared (about 2,800) than among newly diagnosed patients (about 1,000).

The trim removed 0 bases at V and 7 bases at J, leaving 5 bases unmatched. Germline CDR1 MNHEY, CDR2 SVGAGI. CDR3 length equals 16 residues. Through Arm-PCR of CDR3 regions and iRepertoire HTBI primers, TCR beta libraries were built. TCRdb re-called the multiplex PCR reads with MiXCR, one entry per CDR3 protein. Among about 380,000 distinct CDR3 sequences listed, roughly 16% were seen once. Turning to this clonotype: Its antigen is currently unknown.

Documented time point: newly diagnosed GD, antithyroid drugs for less than 3 months. RNA from PBMCs was the source of the TCR library. Diagnosing Graves' disease relied on the American Thyroid Association guidelines. The source is a female donor with Graves disease. The sequencing here drew on peripheral blood mononuclear cells (PBMCs), taken at new diagnosis, from a patient treated with antithyroid drugs. V is TRBV6-5 and J is TRBJ2-2; 10 bases map to TRBD1. CDR3 in DNA: TGTGCCAGCAGTTACTCGCGGACAGGGGGAGGCGGGGAGCTGTTTTTT. As protein: CASSYSRTGGGGELFF.